The 23 T cell receptor beta chains in this list originate from one sample, sequenced in a study of OX40 agonist ivuxolimab in advanced cancers. The data were produced by immunoSEQ multiplex PCR, yet TCRdb's version contains in-frame clones alone and is incomplete. The sample yields over 45,000 clones, around 89% seen once. The source was CD4+ or CD8+ T cells sorted from blood, collected in a trial of the OX40 agonist ivuxolimab. These receptors all come from an adult with an advanced solid tumor such as melanoma, head and neck, liver or kidney cancer.

The chain employs TRBV6-6 and TRBJ1-1; 8 nucleotides align to TRBD1. Looked up from germline, CDR1 is MNHNY and CDR2 is SVGAGI (reference sequence). V was pared by 11 bases and J by 5 bases, with 10 bases of the junction left unmatched. There are 13 residues in the CDR3. The CDR3 reads CAGQDRAGTEAFF. DNA for the CDR3: TGTGCCGGACAGGACAGGGCGGGAACTGAAGCTTTCTTT.

This clone has only a few counts. This chain joins TRBV5-6 and TRBJ1-4, with D possibly TRBD1 on 5 matching bases. Germline assignment: CDR1 SGHDT and CDR2 YYEEEE. V was clipped by 2 bases and J by 7 bases, with 15 bases between them. This CDR3 comprises 15 residues. The CDR3 sequence: CASSFWGSGGEKLFF. For the CDR3, the DNA is TGTGCCAGCAGCTTTTGGGGCTCGGGTGGTGAAAAACTGTTTTTT.

This chain connects TRBV6-1 to TRBJ1-2; D is unresolved. CDR1 is MNHNS, CDR2 SASEGT, per germline. V lost 3 bases and J 8 bases, leaving 16 bases between the germline ends. The length of the CDR3 is 14 residues. CDR3 in DNA: TGTGCCAGCAGTGATACCGGACCCCTGGAAGGCTACACCTTC. Translating it yields CASSDTGPLEGYTF.

This clone came up once. J is TRBJ2-2 and V is TRBV12-5, with D possibly TRBD1 on 5 matching bases. V lost 6 bases and J 7 bases, leaving 9 bases between the germline ends. The germline V gene encodes CDR1 LGHNT and CDR2 FRNRAP. The CDR3 spans 12 residues. CDR3: CASGRGFGELFF. CDR3 coding DNA: TGTGCTAGTGGAAGGGGTTTCGGGGAGCTGTTTTTT. The full variable domain, in which reference TRBV12-5 and TRBJ2-2 provide the parts outside the CDR3, is DARVTQTPRHKVTEMGQEVTMRCQPILGHNTVFWYRQTMMQGLELLAYFRNRAPLDDSGMPKDRFSAEMPDATLATLKIQPSEPRDSAVYFCASGRGFGELFFGEGSRLTVL.

The chain joins TRBV13 to TRBJ2-3; 7 nucleotides match TRBD2. V lost 5 bases and J lost 2; bases outside the gene matches: 10. The length of the CDR3 is 16 residues. CDR1 and CDR2 from the germline V gene are PRHDT and FYEKMQ (reference sequence). This CDR3 reads CASSEPTSSNTDTQYF. CDR3 bases: TGTGCCAGCAGCGAGCCGACTAGCTCGAACACAGATACGCAGTATTTT.

This chain connects TRBV9 to TRBJ1-3, with D possibly matching TRBD1 (5 bases). The germline V and J ends were trimmed by 3 bases and 0 bases, with 13 bases remaining between them. The germline V gene has CDR1 SGDLS and CDR2 YYNGEE. This CDR3 is 16 amino acids long. DNA of the CDR3: TGTGCCAGCAGCGCTGGGGGTCCGCGCTCTGGAAACACCATATATTTT. Amino acids: CASSAGGPRSGNTIYF.

The genes are TRBV5-1 and TRBJ2-7; D gene uncertain. The ends were cut back, 0 bases at V and 4 bases at J, with 8 bases in the middle. In germline, CDR1 is SGHRS, CDR2 YFSETQ. The CDR3 covers 13 residues. The chain's CDR3 is CASSLDTRYEQYF. CDR3 bases: TGCGCCAGCAGCTTGGACACTCGGTACGAGCAGTACTTC.

This clone was counted once. The rearrangement joins TRBV28 to TRBJ2-1; 10 bases align to TRBD2. Germline V gene sequence: CDR1 MDHEN, CDR2 SYDVKM. The CDR3 covers 16 residues. Unmatched junction bases numbered 10, after V lost 7 bases and J lost 4 bases. This chain's CDR3 is CASNLSGGPLYNEQFF. DNA of the CDR3: TGTGCCAGCAACCTTAGCGGGGGGCCCCTTTACAATGAGCAGTTCTTC.

The chain couples TRBV7-9 to TRBJ1-3; D is unresolved. The ends were cut back, 5 bases at V and 4 bases at J, with 9 bases in the middle. From germline, CDR1 is SEHNR and CDR2 FQNEAQ (reference sequence). This CDR3 has 13 residues. The CDR3 DNA reads as TGTGCCAGCAGCCCTAGGCGCGGAAACACCATATATTTT. It specifies CASSPRRGNTIYF.

The chain uses TRBV6-5 and TRBJ2-1; 9 nucleotides match TRBD2. This CDR3 region has 14 residues. Germline CDR1 is MNHEY and CDR2 is SVGAGI. J was trimmed by 9 bases and V by 5 bases; bases with no gene match: 8. CDR3: CASSGREGSGEQFF. CDR3 in DNA: TGTGCCAGCAGTGGGCGGGAGGGGAGCGGTGAGCAGTTCTTC.

The chain recombines TRBV6-5 with TRBJ2-5, with D perhaps TRBD1 (6 bases). The V end lost 2 bases, the J end lost 5 bases, and 15 bases lay between the germline ends. CDR3 size: 15 residues. The V gene's germline CDR1 is MNHEY and CDR2 SVGAGI. The CDR3 nucleotides are TGTGCCAGCAGTTACAGGTCAGGGGTGGCGGAGACCCAGTACTTC. This encodes CASSYRSGVAETQYF.

The chain combines TRBV7-3 with TRBJ2-3, with 11 bases matching TRBD2. Germline values: CDR1 SGHTA, CDR2 FQGTGA. The CDR3 runs to 16 residues. The ends lost 1 base at V and 10 bases at J; junction bases unmatched: 10. Here the CDR3 DNA reads TGTGCCAGCAGCTTAAGTTTAGCGGGGGGGTCAGGAGCGCAGTATTTT. Its translation: CASSLSLAGGSGAQYF.

The chain links TRBV19 to TRBJ2-2, with 9 bases lining up with TRBD1. Looked up from germline, CDR1 is LNHDA and CDR2 is SQIVND (reference sequence). The CDR3 is made up of 15 amino acids. V was pared by 4 bases and J by 7 bases, with 7 bases of the junction left unmatched. CDR3 loop: CASSTGTGYDGELFF. For the CDR3, the DNA is TGTGCCAGTAGTACCGGGACAGGGTATGACGGGGAGCTGTTTTTT.

This clone occurred once. This sequence joins TRBV7-9 and TRBJ2-5; 10 bases agree with TRBD2. The DNA matches TRBJ2-7 better at its end, which makes the J call doubtful. The CDR3 has 16 residues. The germline CDR1 and CDR2 sequences are SEHNR and FQNEAQ (reference sequence). The CDR3 region is CASSRGASGRFDEQYF. The CDR3 DNA sequence: TGTGCCAGCAGCCGGGGGGCTAGCGGGAGATTCGACGAGCAGTACTTC.

The V and J genes are TRBV2 and TRBJ2-5; possibly TRBD2 for D (5 bases). The V end was cut by 4 bases, the J end by 10 bases, with 10 bases between. Germline V CDR1 and CDR2: SNHLY, FYNNEI. The CDR3 covers 11 residues. CDR3 bases: TGTGCCAGCAGTGGAGACCGGGGCCAGTACTTC. Translated, it gives CASSGDRGQYF.

This chain connects TRBV7-9 to TRBJ2-3; D uncertain. With 0 bases removed from V and 0 bases from J, the gap between germline ends came to 10 bases. This CDR3 comprises 16 residues. The germline CDR1 and CDR2 sequences are SEHNR and FQNEAQ (reference sequence). The CDR3 reads CASSLAPVSSTDTQYF. CDR3 nucleotides: TGTGCCAGCAGCTTAGCTCCGGTGTCTAGCACAGATACGCAGTATTTT.

This chain uses TRBV5-1 with TRBJ2-5; TRBD1 or TRBD2 may be the D gene (6 bases each). The CDR3 contains 14 residues. The germline V gene encodes CDR1 SGHRS and CDR2 YFSETQ. V dropped 1 base and J dropped 2 bases, with 9 bases sitting between them. The CDR3 here is CASSLQGRQETQYF. CDR3 sequence (DNA): TGCGCCAGCAGCTTGCAGGGGAGGCAAGAGACCCAGTACTTC.

The chain couples TRBV7-2 to TRBJ2-1; D possibly uses TRBD1 or TRBD2 (5 bases each). The CDR3 is 14 amino acids. Germline V gives CDR1 SGHTA, CDR2 FQGNSA. Deletions cut 3 bases from V and 6 bases from J, with 12 bases between. CDR3 region: CASSFTGGGNEQFF. DNA for the CDR3: TGTGCCAGCAGCTTCACAGGAGGAGGCAATGAGCAGTTCTTC.

The rearrangement links TRBV28 to TRBJ2-4; D could derive from TRBD1 or TRBD2 (6 bases each). There are 15 residues in the CDR3. Germline V gives CDR1 MDHEN, CDR2 SYDVKM. Deletions cut 3 bases from V and 4 bases from J, with 13 bases between. CDR3 residues: CASSFLGGQKNIQYF. The CDR3 bases are TGTGCCAGCAGTTTTTTAGGGGGGCAAAAAAACATTCAGTACTTC.

The V and J genes are TRBV28 and TRBJ1-2; D remains ambiguous. The CDR3 contains 13 residues. CDR1 and CDR2 (germline): MDHEN, SYDVKM. Deletions cut 5 bases from V and 2 bases from J, with 9 bases between. The DNA of the CDR3 is TGTGCCAGCAGTGTCCAGGTGAACTATGGCTACACCTTC. This gives the protein CASSVQVNYGYTF.

This clone was seen a single time. V and J are TRBV4-1 and TRBJ1-5, with unresolved D. Trimming removed 0 bases at V and 4 bases at J, with 13 bases between. Looked up from germline, CDR1 is MGHRA and CDR2 is YSYEKL. The CDR3 spans 16 residues. CDR3 residues: CASSQDTGRINQPQHF. The CDR3 DNA reads TGCGCCAGCAGCCAAGATACCGGACGGATAAATCAGCCCCAGCATTTT.

A few counts support this clone. The DNA for the CDR3 is TGTGCCAGCAGCACCGCCCGGGGCACTAATGAAAAACTGTTTTTT. This codes for CASSTARGTNEKLFF. The chain couples TRBV6-1 to TRBJ1-4; D is possibly TRBD1 (5 bases). CDR1 is MNHNS and CDR2 is SASEGT in the germline V gene. Between the trimmed V and J ends, which lost 6 bases and 2 bases, there was a span of 13 bases. The CDR3 loop spans 15 amino acids.

This rearrangement joins TRBV7-9 to TRBJ1-2; D is ambiguous. CDR3 length: 12 amino acids. Trimming left V 7 bases short and J 8 bases short, with 14 bases between. In germline, CDR1 is SEHNR, CDR2 FQNEAQ (reference sequence). The chain's CDR3 is CASTQEGYGYTF. In nucleotides, the CDR3 is TGTGCCAGCACCCAGGAGGGTTACGGCTACACCTTC.